This T cell receptor beta chain was retrieved from a study of lymphopenia after photon versus proton radiotherapy. Study-wide points: After lymphocyte nadir, photon-treated repertoires showed oligoclonal expansion, especially CD8+ Temra. Under photons, naive T cells and diversity fell while effector/memory populations rose.

Libraries were prepared by immunoSEQ multiplex PCR; TCRdb keeps only in-frame clonotypes and omits some of them. The table records roughly 67,000 clones, roughly 90% of them present only once. Germline CDR1 reads SGHVS; CDR2 reads FQNEAQ. V lost 8 bases to trimming and J lost 10 bases, with 20 bases between them. The CDR3 runs 13 residues. About this clone itself: Its cognate antigen is unknown.

The chain joins TRBV7-8 to TRBJ1-1; D possibly corresponds to TRBD1 (6 bases). The sample consisted of peripheral blood, taken from a patient treated with photon-based radiotherapy. The sequence was collected from a woman aged 70 to 79 with pancreatic cancer. The CDR3 sequence is CASARGGNRGAFF. CDR3 coding DNA: TGTGCCAGCGCCCGCGGGGGCAATCGTGGAGCTTTCTTT.